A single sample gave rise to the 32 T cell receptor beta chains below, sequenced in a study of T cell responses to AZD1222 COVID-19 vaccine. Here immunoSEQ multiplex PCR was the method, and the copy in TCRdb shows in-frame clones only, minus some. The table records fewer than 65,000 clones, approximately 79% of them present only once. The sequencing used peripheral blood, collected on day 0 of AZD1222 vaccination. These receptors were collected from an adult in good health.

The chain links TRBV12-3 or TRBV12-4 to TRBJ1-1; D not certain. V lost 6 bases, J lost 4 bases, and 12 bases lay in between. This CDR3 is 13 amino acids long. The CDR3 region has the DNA TGTGCCAGCAGAGCGGGTTCGAGCACTGAAGCTTTCTTT. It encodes CASRAGSSTEAFF.

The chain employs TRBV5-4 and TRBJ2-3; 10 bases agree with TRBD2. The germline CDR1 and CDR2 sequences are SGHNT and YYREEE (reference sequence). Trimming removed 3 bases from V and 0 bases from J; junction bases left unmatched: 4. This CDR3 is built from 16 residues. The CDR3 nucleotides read TGTGCCAGCAGCTGGGGGGGACTAGCGAGCACAGATACGCAGTATTTT. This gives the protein CASSWGGLASTDTQYF.

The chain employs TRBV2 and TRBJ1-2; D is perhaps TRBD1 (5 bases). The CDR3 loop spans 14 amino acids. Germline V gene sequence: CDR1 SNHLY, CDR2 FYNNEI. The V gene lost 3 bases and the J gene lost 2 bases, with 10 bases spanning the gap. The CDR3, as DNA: TGTGCCAGCAGTGATGGCAGGGCGAACTATGGCTACACCTTC. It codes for CASSDGRANYGYTF.

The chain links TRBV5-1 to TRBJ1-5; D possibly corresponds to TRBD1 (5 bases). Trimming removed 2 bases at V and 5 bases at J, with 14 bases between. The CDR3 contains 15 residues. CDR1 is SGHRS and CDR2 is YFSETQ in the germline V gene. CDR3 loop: CASSLGSGYDQPQHF. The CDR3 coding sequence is TGCGCCAGCAGCTTAGGGTCAGGGTACGATCAGCCCCAGCATTTT.

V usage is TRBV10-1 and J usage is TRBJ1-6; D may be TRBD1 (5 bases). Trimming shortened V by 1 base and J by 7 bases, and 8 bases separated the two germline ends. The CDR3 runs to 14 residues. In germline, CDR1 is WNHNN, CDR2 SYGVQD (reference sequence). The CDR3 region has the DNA TGCGCCAGCAGTGAGTGGGGCAAAAATTCACCCCTCCACTTT. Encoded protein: CASSEWGKNSPLHF.

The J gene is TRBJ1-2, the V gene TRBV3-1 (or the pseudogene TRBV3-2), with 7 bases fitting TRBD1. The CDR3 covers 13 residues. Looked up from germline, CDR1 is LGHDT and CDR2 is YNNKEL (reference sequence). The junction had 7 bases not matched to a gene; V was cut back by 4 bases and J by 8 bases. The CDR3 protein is CASSPDRVEGYTF. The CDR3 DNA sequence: TGTGCCAGCAGCCCCGACAGGGTCGAGGGCTACACCTTC.

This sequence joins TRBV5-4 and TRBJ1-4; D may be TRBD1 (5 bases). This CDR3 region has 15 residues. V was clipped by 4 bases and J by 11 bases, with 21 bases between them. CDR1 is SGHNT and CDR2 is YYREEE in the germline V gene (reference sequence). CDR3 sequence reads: CASSPTGGTAEKLFF. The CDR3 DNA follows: TGTGCCAGCAGCCCCACCGGCGGGACTGCGGAGAAACTGTTTTTT.

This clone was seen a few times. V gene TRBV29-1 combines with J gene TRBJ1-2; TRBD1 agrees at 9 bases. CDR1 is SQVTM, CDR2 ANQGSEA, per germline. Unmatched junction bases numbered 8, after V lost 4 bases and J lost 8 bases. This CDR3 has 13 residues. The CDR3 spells CSVVRTGVEGYTF. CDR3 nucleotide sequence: TGCAGCGTTGTCAGGACAGGGGTCGAGGGCTACACCTTC. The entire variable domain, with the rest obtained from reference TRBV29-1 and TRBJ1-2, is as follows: SAVISQKPSRDICQRGTSLTIQCQVDSQVTMMFWYRQQPGQSLTLIATANQGSEATYESGFVIDKFPISRPNLTFSTLTVSNMSPEDSSIYLCSVVRTGVEGYTFGSGTRLTVV.

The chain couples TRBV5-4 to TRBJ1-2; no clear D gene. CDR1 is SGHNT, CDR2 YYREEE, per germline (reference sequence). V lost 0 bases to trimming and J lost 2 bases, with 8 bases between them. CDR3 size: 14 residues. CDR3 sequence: CASSLANANYGYTF. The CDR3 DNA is TGTGCCAGCAGCTTGGCCAATGCCAACTATGGCTACACCTTC. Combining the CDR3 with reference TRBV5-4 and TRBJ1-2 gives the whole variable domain ETGVTQSPTHLIKTRGQQVTLRCSSQSGHNTVSWYQQALGQGPQFIFQYYREEENGRGNFPPRFSGLQFPNYSSELNVNALELDDSALYLCASSLANANYGYTFGSGTRLTVV.

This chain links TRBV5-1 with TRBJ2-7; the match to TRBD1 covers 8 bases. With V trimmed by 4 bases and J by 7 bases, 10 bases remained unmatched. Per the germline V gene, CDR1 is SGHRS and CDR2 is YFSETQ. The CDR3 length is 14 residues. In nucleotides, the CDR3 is TGCGCCAGCAGCCGGGTAGGACAGGGAGGTGAGCAGTACTTC. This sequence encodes CASSRVGQGGEQYF.

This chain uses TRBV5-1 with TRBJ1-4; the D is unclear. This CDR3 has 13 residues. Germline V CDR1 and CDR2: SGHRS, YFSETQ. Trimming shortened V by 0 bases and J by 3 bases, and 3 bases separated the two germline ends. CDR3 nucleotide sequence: TGCGCCAGCAGCTTGGGACCTAATGAAAAACTGTTTTTT. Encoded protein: CASSLGPNEKLFF.

CDR3: CASSTAGGGNQPQHF. In DNA form, the CDR3 reads TGTGCCAGTAGTACCGCCGGCGGGGGCAATCAGCCCCAGCATTTT. J is TRBJ1-5 and V is TRBV19; D ambiguous. Germline CDR1 LNHDA, CDR2 SQIVND (reference sequence). The V end was cut by 4 bases, the J end by 2 bases, with 12 bases between. The CDR3 is made up of 15 amino acids.

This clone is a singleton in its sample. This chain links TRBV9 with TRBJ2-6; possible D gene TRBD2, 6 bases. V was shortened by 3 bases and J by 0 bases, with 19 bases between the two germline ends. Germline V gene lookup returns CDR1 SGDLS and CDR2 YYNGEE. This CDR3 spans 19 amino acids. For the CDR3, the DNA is TGTGCCAGCAGCGCAGCCGGGGGATTTCCTTACTCTGGGGCCAACGTCCTGACTTTC. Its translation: CASSAAGGFPYSGANVLTF.

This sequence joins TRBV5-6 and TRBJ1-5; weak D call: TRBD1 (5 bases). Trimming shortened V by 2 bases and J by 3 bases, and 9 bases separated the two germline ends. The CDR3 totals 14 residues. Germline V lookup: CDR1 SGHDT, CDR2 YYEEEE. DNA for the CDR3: TGTGCCAGCAGCTTTCAGGGTCTCAATCAGCCCCAGCATTTT. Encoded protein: CASSFQGLNQPQHF.

The CDR3 bases are TGTGCCACCGGGGGACACGGGACAGCGTTCAATGAGCAGTTCTTC. It codes for CATGGHGTAFNEQFF. V usage is TRBV24-1 and J usage is TRBJ2-1, with TRBD1 identical over 7 bases. Germline loops: CDR1 KGHDR, CDR2 SFDVKD. V lost 9 bases and J lost 6; bases outside the gene matches: 13. The CDR3 sequence is 15 residues long.

In nucleotides, the CDR3 is TGTGCCAGCAGCTTAGACTATGGCTACACCTTC. This encodes CASSLDYGYTF. The gene calls are TRBV7-9 and TRBJ1-2; D not resolved. Germline CDR1 is SEHNR and CDR2 is FQNEAQ (reference sequence). Deletions cut 1 base from V and 3 bases from J, with 0 bases between. The length of the CDR3 is 11 residues.

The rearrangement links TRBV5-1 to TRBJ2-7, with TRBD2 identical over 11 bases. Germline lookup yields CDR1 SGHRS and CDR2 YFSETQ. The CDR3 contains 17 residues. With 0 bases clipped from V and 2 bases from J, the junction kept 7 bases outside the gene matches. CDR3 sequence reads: CASSLAPGLAVTYEQYF. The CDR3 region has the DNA TGCGCCAGCAGCTTGGCCCCGGGACTAGCGGTAACCTACGAGCAGTACTTC.

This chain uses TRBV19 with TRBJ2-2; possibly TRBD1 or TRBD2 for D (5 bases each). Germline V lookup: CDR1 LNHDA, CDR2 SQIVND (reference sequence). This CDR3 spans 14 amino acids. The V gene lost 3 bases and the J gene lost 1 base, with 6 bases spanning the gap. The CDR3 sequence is CASSIGGNTGELFF. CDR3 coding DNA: TGTGCCAGTAGTATTGGGGGGAACACCGGGGAGCTGTTTTTT.

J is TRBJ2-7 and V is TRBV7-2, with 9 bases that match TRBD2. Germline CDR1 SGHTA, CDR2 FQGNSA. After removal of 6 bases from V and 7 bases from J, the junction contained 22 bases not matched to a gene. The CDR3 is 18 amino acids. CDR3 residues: CASSRPGGLAGPRGEQYF. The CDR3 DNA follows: TGTGCCAGCAGTCGCCCGGGGGGTCTAGCGGGGCCCAGGGGGGAGCAGTACTTC.

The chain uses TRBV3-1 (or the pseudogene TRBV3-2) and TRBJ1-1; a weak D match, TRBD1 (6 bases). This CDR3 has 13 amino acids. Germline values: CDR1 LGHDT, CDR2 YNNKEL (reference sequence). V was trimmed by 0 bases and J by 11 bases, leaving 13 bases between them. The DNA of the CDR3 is TGTGCCAGCAGCCAAGATGAGTGGGGGCGGGCTTTCTTT. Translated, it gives CASSQDEWGRAFF.

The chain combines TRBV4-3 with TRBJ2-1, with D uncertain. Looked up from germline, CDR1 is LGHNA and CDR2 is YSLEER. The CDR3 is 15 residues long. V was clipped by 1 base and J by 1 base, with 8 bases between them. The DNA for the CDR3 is TGCGCCAGCAGCCAAGTCCGGATTTCCTACAATGAGCAGTTCTTC. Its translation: CASSQVRISYNEQFF.

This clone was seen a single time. CDR3 in DNA: TGTGCCAGCAGCTTCTGGGGGGGGACCCAGTACTTC. It translates to CASSFWGGTQYF. This sequence joins TRBV7-2 and TRBJ2-5, with 7 bases matching TRBD2. The V gene's germline CDR1 is SGHTA and CDR2 FQGNSA. V gave up 3 bases and J gave up 7 bases; unmatched junction bases: 2. The CDR3 totals 12 residues.

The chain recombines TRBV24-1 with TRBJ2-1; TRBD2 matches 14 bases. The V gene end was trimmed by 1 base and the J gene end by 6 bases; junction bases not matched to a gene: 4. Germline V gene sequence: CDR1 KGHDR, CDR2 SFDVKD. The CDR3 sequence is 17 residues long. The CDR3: CATSDLSGTSGSNEQFF. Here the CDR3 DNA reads TGTGCCACCAGTGATTTATCGGGGACTAGCGGGAGCAATGAGCAGTTCTTC.

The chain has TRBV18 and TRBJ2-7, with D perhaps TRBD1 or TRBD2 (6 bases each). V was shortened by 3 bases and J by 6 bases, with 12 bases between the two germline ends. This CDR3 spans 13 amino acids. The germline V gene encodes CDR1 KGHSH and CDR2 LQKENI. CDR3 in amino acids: CASSPSGGFEQYF. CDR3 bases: TGTGCCAGCTCACCTTCCGGGGGCTTCGAGCAGTACTTC.

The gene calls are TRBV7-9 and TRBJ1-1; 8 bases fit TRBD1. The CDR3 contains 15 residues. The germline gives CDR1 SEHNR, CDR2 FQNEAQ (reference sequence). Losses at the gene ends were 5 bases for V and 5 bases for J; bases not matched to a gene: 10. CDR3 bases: TGTGCCAGCAGCGAACCGACAGGGGCTGGGACTGAAGCTTTCTTT. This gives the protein CASSEPTGAGTEAFF.

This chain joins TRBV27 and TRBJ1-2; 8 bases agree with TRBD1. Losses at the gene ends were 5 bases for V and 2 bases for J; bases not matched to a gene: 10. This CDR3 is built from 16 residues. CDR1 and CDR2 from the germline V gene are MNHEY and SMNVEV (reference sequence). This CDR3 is CASSRTPTGVNYGYTF. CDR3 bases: TGTGCCAGCAGTAGGACCCCGACAGGGGTGAACTATGGCTACACCTTC.

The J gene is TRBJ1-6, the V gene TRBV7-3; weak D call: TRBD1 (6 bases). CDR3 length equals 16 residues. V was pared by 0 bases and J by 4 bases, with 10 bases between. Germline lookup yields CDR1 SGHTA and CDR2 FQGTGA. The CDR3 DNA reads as TGTGCCAGCAGCTTAACTCCGGGACAATATAATTCACCCCTCCACTTT. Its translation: CASSLTPGQYNSPLHF. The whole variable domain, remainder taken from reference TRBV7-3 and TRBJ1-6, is GAGVSQTPSNKVTEKGKYVELRCDPISGHTALYWYRQSLGQGPEFLIYFQGTGAADDSGLPNDRFFAVRPEGSVSTLKIQRTERGDSAVYLCASSLTPGQYNSPLHFGNGTRLTVT.

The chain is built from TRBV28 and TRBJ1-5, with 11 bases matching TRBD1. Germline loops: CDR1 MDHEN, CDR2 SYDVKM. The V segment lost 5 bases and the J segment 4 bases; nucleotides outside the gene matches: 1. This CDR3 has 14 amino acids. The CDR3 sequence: CASSRDRGNQPQHF. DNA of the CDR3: TGTGCCAGCAGTCGGGACAGGGGGAATCAGCCCCAGCATTTT.

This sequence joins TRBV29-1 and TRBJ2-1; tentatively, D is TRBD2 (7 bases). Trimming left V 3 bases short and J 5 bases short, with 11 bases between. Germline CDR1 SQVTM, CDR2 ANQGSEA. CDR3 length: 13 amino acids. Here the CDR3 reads CSVEGGQHNEQFF. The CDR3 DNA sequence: TGCAGCGTTGAGGGGGGGCAGCACAATGAGCAGTTCTTC.

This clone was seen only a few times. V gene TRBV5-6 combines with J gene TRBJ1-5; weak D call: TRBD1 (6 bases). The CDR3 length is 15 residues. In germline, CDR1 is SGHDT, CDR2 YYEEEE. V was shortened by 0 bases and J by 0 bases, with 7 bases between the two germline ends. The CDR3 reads CASSLGGHSNQPQHF. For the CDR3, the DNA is TGTGCCAGCAGCTTGGGGGGGCATAGCAATCAGCCCCAGCATTTT.

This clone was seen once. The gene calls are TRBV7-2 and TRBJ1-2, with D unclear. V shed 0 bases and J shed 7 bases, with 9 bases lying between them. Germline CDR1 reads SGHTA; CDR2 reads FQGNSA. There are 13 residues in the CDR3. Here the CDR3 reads CASSLALMGGYTF. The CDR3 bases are TGTGCCAGCAGCTTAGCGCTTATGGGTGGCTACACCTTC.

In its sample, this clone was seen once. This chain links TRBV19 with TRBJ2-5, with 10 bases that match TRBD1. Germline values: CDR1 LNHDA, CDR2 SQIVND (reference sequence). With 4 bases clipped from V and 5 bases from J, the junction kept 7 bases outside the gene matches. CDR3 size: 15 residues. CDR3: CASSTGTGVLETQYF. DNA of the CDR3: TGTGCCAGTAGTACCGGGACAGGGGTCTTGGAGACCCAGTACTTC. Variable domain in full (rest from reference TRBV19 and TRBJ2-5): DGGITQSPKYLFRKEGQNVTLSCEQNLNHDAMYWYRQDPGQGLRLIYYSQIVNDFQKGDIAEGYSVSREKKESFPLTVTSAQKNPTAFYLCASSTGTGVLETQYFGPGTRLLVL.